This T cell receptor (beta chain) was sequenced during a study of cytomegalovirus exposure and HLA in healthy donors. General study points: High specificity and sensitivity for cytomegalovirus status were reported for the classifier. Several V segments, TRBV6-2 and TRBV6-3 among them, could not be told apart and were dropped.

The CDR3 totals 13 residues. The germline gives CDR1 MNHEY, CDR2 SMNVEV (reference sequence). V gave up 5 bases and J gave up 5 bases, with 13 bases separating them. Within the sample, this clone is medium-sized. No antigen is known for it. The PCR employed 60 Vbeta primers together with 13 Jbeta primers. The protocol was immunoSEQ multiplex PCR, while the TCRdb copy is restricted to in-frame clones and leaves out a portion. The data contain under 200,000 clones, around 80% of them singletons. The clonotype originates from a woman between 45 and 60 years old in good health and CMV-seropositive. This chain connects TRBV27 to TRBJ2-7; TRBD1 is a possible D gene (5 bases). Sequencing was performed on PBMCs. The CDR3 coding sequence is TGTGCCAGCAGTACCACTCAGGGTAACGAGCAGTACTTC. Translation: CASSTTQGNEQYF.